Below are 20 T cell receptor beta chains sequenced from a single sample in a study of cytomegalovirus exposure and HLA in healthy donors. The primer mix had 60 Vbeta and 13 Jbeta primers. Libraries were prepared by immunoSEQ multiplex PCR; TCRdb keeps only in-frame clonotypes and omits some of them. The sample yields about 200,000 clones, 86% seen once. Input material: PBMCs. Receptors were obtained from a woman younger than 45 in good health and CMV-seronegative.

The V gene is TRBV5-1, the J gene TRBJ2-2, with TRBD1 matching 8 bases. Germline CDR1 and CDR2: SGHRS and YFSETQ. The CDR3 has 15 residues. The trim removed 3 bases at V and 3 bases at J, leaving 4 bases unmatched. CDR3 DNA sequence: TGCGCCAGCAGCTATGGACAGGGTGACACCGGGGAGCTGTTTTTT. Residues: CASSYGQGDTGELFF.

V usage is TRBV28 and J usage is TRBJ1-2; D is possibly TRBD1 (6 bases). The CDR3 is 13 amino acids. The germline gives CDR1 MDHEN, CDR2 SYDVKM. The germline V and J ends were trimmed by 6 bases and 5 bases, with 13 bases remaining between them. Written as DNA, the CDR3 is TGTGCCAGCAGCAGAGGACAGCCGTATGGCTACACCTTC. Translated, it gives CASSRGQPYGYTF.

This chain joins TRBV11-1 and TRBJ2-3; 7 nucleotides align to TRBD1. The CDR3 sequence is 14 residues long. The V segment lost 4 bases and the J segment 1 base; nucleotides outside the gene matches: 2. Per the germline V gene, CDR1 is SGHAT and CDR2 is FQDESV (reference sequence). The CDR3 spells CASSSGGGTDTQYF. The DNA for the CDR3 is TGTGCCAGCAGCTCAGGGGGAGGCACAGATACGCAGTATTTT.

This rearrangement joins TRBV6-1 to TRBJ1-4; a possible D gene is TRBD1 (5 bases). Germline CDR1 reads MNHNS; CDR2 reads SASEGT. The V gene lost 6 bases and the J gene lost 10 bases, with 15 bases spanning the gap. The CDR3 totals 13 residues. For the CDR3, the DNA is TGTGCCAGCAGCGCGGCTGAAAGGGGAAAACTGTTTTTT. Residues: CASSAAERGKLFF.

This rearrangement joins TRBV28 to TRBJ2-3, with D hard to call. V dropped 5 bases and J dropped 5 bases, with 5 bases sitting between them. There are 11 residues in the CDR3. The germline V gene has CDR1 MDHEN and CDR2 SYDVKM. The CDR3 bases are TGTGCCAGCAGTGCGCTAGATACGCAGTATTTT. This gives the protein CASSALDTQYF.

The V and J genes are TRBV6-1 and TRBJ1-2; D may be TRBD1 (6 bases). This CDR3 contains 13 residues. V shed 4 bases and J shed 4 bases, with 10 bases lying between them. Per the germline V gene, CDR1 is MNHNS and CDR2 is SASEGT. CDR3 residues: CASSVQGIYGYTF. The CDR3 bases are TGTGCCAGCAGTGTGCAGGGGATCTATGGCTACACCTTC.

This clone occurred once. This CDR3 is CASSLGSNTEAFF. In DNA, the CDR3 is TGTGCCAGCAGCCTCGGGTCTAACACTGAAGCTTTCTTT. The J gene is TRBJ1-1, the V gene TRBV6-1; D is unclear. Between the trimmed V and J ends, which lost 6 bases and 2 bases, there was a span of 10 bases. Germline CDR1 is MNHNS and CDR2 is SASEGT. The CDR3 is 13 amino acids.

The V call is TRBV5-4, the J call TRBJ1-2; possible D gene TRBD1, 5 bases. The CDR3 has 15 residues. V lost 0 bases to trimming and J lost 3 bases, with 12 bases between them. Germline assignment: CDR1 SGHNT and CDR2 YYREEE (reference sequence). In nucleotides, the CDR3 is TGTGCCAGCAGCTTGGCCGAGGCAGGGCACTATGGCTACACCTTC. It specifies CASSLAEAGHYGYTF. The entire variable domain, with the rest obtained from reference TRBV5-4 and TRBJ1-2, is as follows: ETGVTQSPTHLIKTRGQQVTLRCSSQSGHNTVSWYQQALGQGPQFIFQYYREEENGRGNFPPRFSGLQFPNYSSELNVNALELDDSALYLCASSLAEAGHYGYTFGSGTRLTVV.

The chain uses TRBV7-6 and TRBJ2-1; 7 bases are a match to TRBD1. CDR3 length: 15 amino acids. The junction had 10 bases not matched to a gene; V was cut back by 3 bases and J by 8 bases. The germline V gene encodes CDR1 SGHVS and CDR2 FNYEAQ. CDR3 sequence reads: CASSLWQGEWDEQFF. In DNA form, the CDR3 reads TGTGCCAGCAGCTTGTGGCAGGGGGAATGGGATGAGCAGTTCTTC.

This chain links TRBV5-1 with TRBJ2-5; 12 bases agree with TRBD1. Trimming took 3 bases from V and 3 from J; bases not matched to a gene: 9. CDR1 SGHRS and CDR2 YFSETQ come from the germline V gene. CDR3 length: 17 amino acids. The CDR3 DNA sequence: TGCGCCAGCAGCTATAGGGGACAGGGGGCTGCGAAAGAGACCCAGTACTTC. This codes for CASSYRGQGAAKETQYF.

The chain recombines TRBV7-9 with TRBJ2-2, with unresolved D. Germline CDR1 reads SEHNR; CDR2 reads FQNEAQ (reference sequence). The CDR3 runs 16 residues. The V end was cut by 0 bases, the J end by 0 bases, with 8 bases between. CDR3 sequence reads: CASSLARSSNTGELFF. The CDR3 nucleotides are TGTGCCAGCAGCTTAGCACGGTCGTCGAACACCGGGGAGCTGTTTTTT.

V is TRBV11-2 and J is TRBJ2-7; D may be TRBD2 (5 bases). Trimming stripped 5 bases from V and 1 base from J, with 12 bases between. This CDR3 contains 14 residues. Germline loops: CDR1 SGHAT, CDR2 FQNNGV. CDR3 DNA: TGTGCCAGCAGCACCGACTACCTTTCCTACGAGCAGTACTTC. It yields the protein CASSTDYLSYEQYF.

This chain connects TRBV2 to TRBJ2-7; D ambiguous. CDR1 SNHLY and CDR2 FYNNEI come from the germline V gene. V lost 10 bases, J lost 5 bases, and 18 bases lay in between. The CDR3 has 13 amino acids. CDR3 bases: TGTGCCACCCGACTCCTCAGAATCGACGAGCAGTACTTC. Protein sequence: CATRLLRIDEQYF.

The chain is built from TRBV5-4 and TRBJ2-3, with 8 bases fitting TRBD1. Trimming cost V 2 bases and J 1 base; bases outside gene matches: 3. The CDR3 is 15 amino acids. The germline V gene encodes CDR1 SGHNT and CDR2 YYREEE (reference sequence). The CDR3 loop is CASSLQGEGTDTQYF. DNA for the CDR3: TGTGCCAGCAGCTTACAGGGGGAAGGCACAGATACGCAGTATTTT.

V and J are TRBV7-8 and TRBJ1-1; D gene uncertain. Trimming left V 4 bases short and J 5 bases short, with 17 bases between. The germline gives CDR1 SGHVS, CDR2 FQNEAQ. CDR3 length: 15 residues. CDR3 sequence reads: CASSSPDGGWTEAFF. The CDR3 DNA reads as TGTGCCAGCAGCTCCCCGGACGGAGGGTGGACTGAAGCTTTCTTT.

The rearrangement links TRBV28 to TRBJ1-2; 7 bases match TRBD1. V lost 3 bases and J lost 2; bases outside the gene matches: 24. The CDR3 consists of 21 residues. Looked up from germline, CDR1 is MDHEN and CDR2 is SYDVKM. CDR3 coding DNA: TGTGCCAGCAGTTTCCTTACCGCATCGACCCCACAGGGGCATCGGAACTATGGCTACACCTTC. Protein product: CASSFLTASTPQGHRNYGYTF.

The V call is TRBV4-1, the J call TRBJ2-7, with TRBD2 matching 12 bases. This CDR3 is built from 15 residues. Germline trimming cut 1 base from V and 6 bases from J; bases unmatched to any gene: 4. In germline, CDR1 is MGHRA, CDR2 YSYEKL. The CDR3 coding sequence is TGCGCCAGCAGCCAAGCGGGACTAGCGGGCGGCGAGCAGTACTTC. This translates into CASSQAGLAGGEQYF.

Points on this clone: The conserved closing phenylalanine or tryptophan is absent in this CDR3, likely reflecting a read error. The V gene is TRBV6-4, the J gene TRBJ1-5; no definite D call. Trimming stripped 10 bases from V and 6 bases from J, with 25 bases between. The CDR3 has 16 amino acids. CDR1 and CDR2 (germline): MRHNA, SNTAGT. CDR3 sequence: CATTLWARSLGQPQHL. In nucleotides, the CDR3 is TGTGCCACCACCCTTTGGGCCCGCTCCCTGGGTCAGCCCCAGCATCTT.

The chain links TRBV5-6 to TRBJ2-3, with a possible D match to TRBD2 (7 bases). The germline V gene has CDR1 SGHDT and CDR2 YYEEEE. V was cut by 1 base and J by 2 bases, with 11 bases left in between. The CDR3 has 15 residues. The CDR3 loop reads CASSLRAGATDTQYF. The CDR3 bases are TGTGCCAGCAGCTTGCGGGCGGGGGCCACAGATACGCAGTATTTT. Complete variable domain (other parts from reference TRBV5-6 and TRBJ2-3): DAGVTQSPTHLIKTRGQQVTLRCSPKSGHDTVSWYQQALGQGPQFIFQYYEEEERQRGNFPDRFSGHQFPNYSSELNVNALLLGDSALYLCASSLRAGATDTQYFGPGTRLTVL.

This clone was seen a handful of times. The chain recombines TRBV5-4 with TRBJ2-7; the match to TRBD2 covers 7 bases. J gave up 3 bases and V 3 bases, and 15 bases lay outside the gene matches. The CDR3 is made up of 17 amino acids. Germline values: CDR1 SGHNT, CDR2 YYREEE (reference sequence). The CDR3 DNA reads TGTGCCAGCAGCTCCCCGGGGGGAGGCCTCAATGACTACGAGCAGTACTTC. This gives the protein CASSSPGGGLNDYEQYF.